This T cell receptor (beta chain) was sequenced in a study of cytomegalovirus exposure and HLA in healthy donors. Study observations and caveats: Associated with cytomegalovirus, according to the listing, were about 160 TCR beta chains.

The table came from immunoSEQ multiplex PCR; TCRdb's copy has only in-frame clones and leaves some out. The data contain about 140,000 clones, approximately 82% of them singletons. Remarks on this clone: Its specificity is unknown.

Per germline, CDR1 LNHNV and CDR2 YYDKDF (reference sequence). V was pared by 1 base and J by 8 bases, with 7 bases of the junction left unmatched. The CDR3 runs 15 residues. Sequences were obtained from PBMCs. This chain uses TRBV15 with TRBJ2-1, with 8 bases lining up with TRBD2. The clonotype originates from a man in his thirties or forties in good health and CMV-seropositive. CDR3 DNA sequence: TGTGCCACCAGCAGAGCTGGCGGGGGGCGAGATGAGCAGTTCTTC. This encodes CATSRAGGGRDEQFF.